Shown below are 6 T cell receptor beta chains from a single sample sequenced in a study of T cell changes during pregnancy in multiple sclerosis. Clones were sequenced by immunoSEQ multiplex PCR, and TCRdb holds only the in-frame ones, with some missing. The sample records 40,000 or so clones, about 88% being singletons. Sequences were derived from CD8+ T cells from peripheral blood mononuclear cells, sampled in the third trimester of pregnancy. Receptors were obtained from a female donor with multiple sclerosis, enrolled in a pregnancy study.

V usage is TRBV7-2 and J usage is TRBJ2-3; D is unresolved. CDR3 length: 16 amino acids. The germline V and J ends were trimmed by 5 bases and 4 bases, with 19 bases remaining between them. Germline V gene lookup returns CDR1 SGHTA and CDR2 FQGNSA. CDR3 DNA: TGTGCCAGCAGCACTAAAAGAGGTGTAAGCGCAGATACGCAGTATTTT. The encoded protein is CASSTKRGVSADTQYF.

The gene calls are TRBV19 and TRBJ1-4, with D unclear. This CDR3 is built from 14 residues. Trimming cost V 3 bases and J 6 bases, with 11 bases left between them. Per germline, CDR1 LNHDA and CDR2 SQIVND (reference sequence). The CDR3 protein is CASSIVGDDEKLFF. For the CDR3, the DNA is TGTGCCAGTAGTATCGTCGGGGATGATGAAAAACTGTTTTTT.

The chain uses TRBV28 and TRBJ1-2; 11 nucleotides line up with TRBD1. The germline gives CDR1 MDHEN, CDR2 SYDVKM. V lost 2 bases and J lost 8; bases outside the gene matches: 7. This CDR3 region has 15 residues. This CDR3 reads CASSLLGQGVGGYTF. The CDR3 DNA reads as TGTGCCAGCAGTTTACTGGGACAGGGGGTCGGCGGCTACACCTTC.

This chain uses TRBV5-4 with TRBJ1-1; TRBD1 matches 8 bases. CDR1 and CDR2 from the germline V gene are SGHNT and YYREEE (reference sequence). V dropped 0 bases and J dropped 4; count of bases not matched to a gene: 2. The CDR3 extends over 14 amino acids. CDR3: CASSLDRGTTEAFF. The DNA for the CDR3 is TGTGCCAGCAGCTTGGACAGGGGGACCACTGAAGCTTTCTTT.

The chain carries TRBV5-6 and TRBJ2-3, with 11 bases lining up with TRBD1. Germline V gives CDR1 SGHDT, CDR2 YYEEEE. This CDR3 is built from 15 residues. Trimming cost V 3 bases and J 6 bases; bases outside gene matches: 6. CDR3 sequence: CASSYGTGGLDTQYF. As DNA, the CDR3 is TGTGCCAGCAGCTATGGGACAGGGGGTCTGGATACGCAGTATTTT.

This clone showed up just a few times. CDR3 bases: TGTGCCACCAGCAGAGCCGGGACAGGGCTGAACACCGGGGAGCTGTTTTTT. This translates into CATSRAGTGLNTGELFF. The chain employs TRBV15 and TRBJ2-2; 9 bases line up with TRBD1. The CDR3 totals 17 residues. Germline V gene data show CDR1 as LNHNV and CDR2 as YYDKDF (reference sequence). With V trimmed by 1 base and J by 1 base, 4 bases remained unmatched.